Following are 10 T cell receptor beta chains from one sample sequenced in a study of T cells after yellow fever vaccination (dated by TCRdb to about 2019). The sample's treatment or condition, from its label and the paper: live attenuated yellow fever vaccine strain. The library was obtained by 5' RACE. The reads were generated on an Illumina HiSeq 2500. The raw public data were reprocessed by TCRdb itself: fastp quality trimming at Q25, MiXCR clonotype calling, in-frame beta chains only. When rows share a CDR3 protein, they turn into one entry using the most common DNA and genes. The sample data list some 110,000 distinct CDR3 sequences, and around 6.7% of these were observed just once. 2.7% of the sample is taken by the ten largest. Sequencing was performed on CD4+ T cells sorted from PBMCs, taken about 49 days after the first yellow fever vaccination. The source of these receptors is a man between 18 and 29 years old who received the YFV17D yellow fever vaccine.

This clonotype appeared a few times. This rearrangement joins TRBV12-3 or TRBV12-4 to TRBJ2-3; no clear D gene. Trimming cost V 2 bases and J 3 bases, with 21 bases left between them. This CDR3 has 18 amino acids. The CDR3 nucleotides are TGTGCCAGCAGTTTAAGGAGTCGAGGCCCACCGTGGACAGATACGCAGTATTTT. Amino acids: CASSLRSRGPPWTDTQYF.

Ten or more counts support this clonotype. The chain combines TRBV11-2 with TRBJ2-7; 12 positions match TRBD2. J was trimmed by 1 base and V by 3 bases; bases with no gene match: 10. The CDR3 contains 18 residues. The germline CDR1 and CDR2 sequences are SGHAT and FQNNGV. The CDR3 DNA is TGTGCCAGCAGCTTCTGGACTAGCGGGGCCTCCTATTCCTACGAGCAGTACTTC. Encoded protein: CASSFWTSGASYSYEQYF.

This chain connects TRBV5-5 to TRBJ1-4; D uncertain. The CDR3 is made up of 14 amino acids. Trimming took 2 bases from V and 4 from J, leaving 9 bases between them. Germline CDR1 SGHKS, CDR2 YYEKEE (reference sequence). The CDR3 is CASSLTWVNEKLFF. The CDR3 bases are TGTGCCAGCAGCTTAACATGGGTTAATGAAAAACTGTTTTTT.

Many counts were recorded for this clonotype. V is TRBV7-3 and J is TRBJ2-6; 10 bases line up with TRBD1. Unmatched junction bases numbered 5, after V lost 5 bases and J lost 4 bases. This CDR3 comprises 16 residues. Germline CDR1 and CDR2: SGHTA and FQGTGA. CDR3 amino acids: CASSPTGGSGANVLTF. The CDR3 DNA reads TGTGCCAGCAGCCCGACAGGGGGCTCAGGGGCCAACGTCCTGACTTTC. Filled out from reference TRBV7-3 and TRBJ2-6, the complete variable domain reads GAGVSQTPSNKVTEKGKYVELRCDPISGHTALYWYRQSLGQGPEFLIYFQGTGAADDSGLPNDRFFAVRPEGSVSTLKIQRTERGDSAVYLCASSPTGGSGANVLTFGAGSRLTVL.

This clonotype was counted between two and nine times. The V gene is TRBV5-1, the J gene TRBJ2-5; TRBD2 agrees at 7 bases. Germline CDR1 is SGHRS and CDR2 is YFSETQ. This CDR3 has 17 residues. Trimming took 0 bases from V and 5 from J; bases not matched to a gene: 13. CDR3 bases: TGCGCCAGCAGCTTGGTAACGCGGGGGAGATGGACGGAGACCCAGTACTTC. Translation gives CASSLVTRGRWTETQYF.

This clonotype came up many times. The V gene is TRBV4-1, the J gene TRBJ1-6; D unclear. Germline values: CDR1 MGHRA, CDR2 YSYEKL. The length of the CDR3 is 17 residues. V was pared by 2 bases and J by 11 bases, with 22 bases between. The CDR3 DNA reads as TGCGCCAGCAGCCAAAATCCCTTCGGGCTGGTCGCCCCACCCCTCCACTTT. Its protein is CASSQNPFGLVAPPLHF.

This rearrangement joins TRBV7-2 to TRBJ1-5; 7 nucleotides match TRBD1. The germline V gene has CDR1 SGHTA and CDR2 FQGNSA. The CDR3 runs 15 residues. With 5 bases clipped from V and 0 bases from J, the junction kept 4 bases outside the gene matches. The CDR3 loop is CASSAQGNSNQPQHF. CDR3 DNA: TGTGCCAGCAGCGCACAGGGGAATAGCAATCAGCCCCAGCATTTT.

The CDR3 loop is CASSSSGTHPGGFF. CDR3 coding DNA: TGTGCCAGCAGCTCATCCGGGACACACCCTGGGGGTTTCTTT. The chain uses TRBV7-9 and TRBJ1-1; perhaps TRBD1 as D (6 bases). In germline, CDR1 is SEHNR, CDR2 FQNEAQ (reference sequence). With 4 bases removed from V and 13 bases from J, the gap between germline ends came to 22 bases. The CDR3 sequence is 14 residues long.

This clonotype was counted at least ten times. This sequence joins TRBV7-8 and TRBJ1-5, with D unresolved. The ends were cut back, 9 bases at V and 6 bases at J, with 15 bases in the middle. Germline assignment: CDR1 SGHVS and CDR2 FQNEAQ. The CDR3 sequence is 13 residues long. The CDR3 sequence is CASTQVVGQPQHF. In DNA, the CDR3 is TGTGCCAGTACCCAGGTTGTCGGTCAGCCCCAGCATTTT. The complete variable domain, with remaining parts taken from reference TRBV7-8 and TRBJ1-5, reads GAGVSQSPRYKVAKRGQDVALRCDPISGHVSLFWYQQALGQGPEFLTYFQNEAQLDKSGLPSDRFFAERPEGSVSTLKIQRTQQEDSAVYLCASTQVVGQPQHFGDGTRLSIL.

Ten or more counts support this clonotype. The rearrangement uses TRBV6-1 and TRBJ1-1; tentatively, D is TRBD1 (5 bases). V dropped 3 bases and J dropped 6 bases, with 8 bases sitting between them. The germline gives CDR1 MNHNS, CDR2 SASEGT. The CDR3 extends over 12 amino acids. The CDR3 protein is CASSEGTAEAFF. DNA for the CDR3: TGTGCCAGCAGTGAGGGGACGGCTGAAGCTTTCTTT.